These T cell receptor beta chains were read from a single sample in a study of T cell responses to AZD1222 COVID-19 vaccine. TCRdb keeps only in-frame clones here, not all; method: immunoSEQ multiplex PCR. The sample lists about 150,000 clones; roughly 90% were seen once. The sample here was peripheral blood, taken on day 0 of MenACWY control vaccination. The receptors were sampled from an adult in good health. CDR3s leave out the opening cysteine and the closing phenylalanine or tryptophan. Each record gives: V gene, J gene, D gene, CDR3 protein. A D gene is named only where the DNA matches it firmly.

V: TRBV2
J: TRBJ1-6
D: TRBD1
CDR3: ASSAKTGFNSPLH

V: TRBV5-1
J: TRBJ2-2
D: .
CDR3: ASSFRVREGTGELF

V: TRBV5-4
J: TRBJ2-7
D: TRBD1
CDR3: ASSPIAPGQGSSYEQY

V: TRBV5-1
J: TRBJ2-3
D: .
CDR3: ASSLYWRAPRTDTQY

V: TRBV2
J: TRBJ1-1
D: TRBD1
CDR3: ASSGQGNTEAF

V: TRBV21-1
J: TRBJ2-7
D: .
CDR3: ASSAKAQGAVSYEQY

V: TRBV19
J: TRBJ1-6
D: TRBD1
CDR3: ASSPDRGHSPLH

V: TRBV6-6
J: TRBJ2-2
D: TRBD1
CDR3: ASSSTRGQGELF

V: TRBV12-3/TRBV12-4
J: TRBJ1-2
D: TRBD1
CDR3: ASSGTGYGYT

V: TRBV19
J: TRBJ1-3
D: .
CDR3: ASSSHLDVLSGNTIY

V: TRBV29-1
J: TRBJ1-2
D: TRBD1
CDR3: SVEQWDRDGYT

V: TRBV7-2
J: TRBJ1-1
D: .
CDR3: ASSSRTENTEAF

V: TRBV6-6
J: TRBJ1-5
D: .
CDR3: ASSYMQDRNQPQH

V: TRBV29-1
J: TRBJ1-5
D: TRBD1
CDR3: SVATGGNSNQPQH

V: TRBV3-1/TRBV3-2
J: TRBJ1-2
D: TRBD1
CDR3: ASSQGQGKNYGYT

V: TRBV4-1
J: TRBJ1-3
D: .
CDR3: ASSQVGNTIY

V: TRBV10-3
J: TRBJ2-3
D: .
CDR3: AISPPSDTQY

V: TRBV7-9
J: TRBJ1-5
D: .
CDR3: ASSGVGRSANQPQH

V: TRBV9
J: TRBJ2-1
D: .
CDR3: ASSGTFRYNEQF

V: TRBV6-2/TRBV6-3
J: TRBJ1-1
D: TRBD1
CDR3: ASSYSRQGGEAF

V: TRBV27
J: TRBJ1-6
D: .
CDR3: ASSVSTQGNNSPLH

V: TRBV27
J: TRBJ1-1
D: .
CDR3: ASSWGTEAF

V: TRBV19
J: TRBJ1-2
D: TRBD1
CDR3: ASSILDRYGYT

V: TRBV7-9
J: TRBJ1-4
D: .
CDR3: ASSRATNEKLF

V: TRBV7-9
J: TRBJ2-5
D: .
CDR3: ASHRAGETQY

V: TRBV21-1
J: TRBJ1-2
D: .
CDR3: ATTGPAYGYT